The entry below gives a single T cell receptor (beta chain) sequence along with its context. This CDR3 comprises 18 residues. Trimming left V 0 bases short and J 0 bases short, with 12 bases between. Germline CDR1 and CDR2: LGHDT and YNNKEL (reference sequence). The data belong to a study of blood T cell repertoires in COVID-19. Across the whole study: Researchers got acute and convalescent COVID-19 samples from the United States, Italy and Spain.

Original methodology: For nucleated cells, counts were estimated from reference gene primer amplification. This table comes from immunoSEQ multiplex PCR, and its TCRdb copy is limited to in-frame clones, with some not included. That table is the source of V, J and clone size, and D and trimming were worked out from the DNA. The repertoire includes under 350,000 clones, 83% of them detected once, and 9.4% sits in the top ten. This clonotype originated in a woman in her 50s who had recovered from COVID-19. V gene TRBV3-1 (or the pseudogene TRBV3-2) combines with J gene TRBJ2-6; D remains ambiguous. The specimen was peripheral blood. In nucleotides, the CDR3 is TGTGCCAGCAGCCAAGAATCTCAGGTCCTCTCTGGGGCCAACGTCCTGACTTTC. It codes for CASSQESQVLSGANVLTF.